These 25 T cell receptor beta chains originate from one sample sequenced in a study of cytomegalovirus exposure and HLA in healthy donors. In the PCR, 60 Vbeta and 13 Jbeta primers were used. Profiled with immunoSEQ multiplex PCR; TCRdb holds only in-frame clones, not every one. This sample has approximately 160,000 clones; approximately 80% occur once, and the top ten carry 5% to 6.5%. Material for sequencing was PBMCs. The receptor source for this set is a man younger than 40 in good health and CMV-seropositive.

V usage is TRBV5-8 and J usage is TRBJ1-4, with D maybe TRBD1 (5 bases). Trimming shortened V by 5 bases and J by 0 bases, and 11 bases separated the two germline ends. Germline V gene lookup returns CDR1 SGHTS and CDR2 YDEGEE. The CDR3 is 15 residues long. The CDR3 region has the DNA TGTGCCAGCAGATCGGACATCTCAACTAATGAAAAACTGTTTTTT. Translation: CASRSDISTNEKLFF.

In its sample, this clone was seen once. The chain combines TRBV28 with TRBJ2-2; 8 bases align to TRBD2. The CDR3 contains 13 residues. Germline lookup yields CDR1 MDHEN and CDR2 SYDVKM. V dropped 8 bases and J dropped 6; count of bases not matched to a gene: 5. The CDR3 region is CASLSGSPGELFF. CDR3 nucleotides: TGTGCCAGCCTAAGCGGGAGCCCCGGGGAGCTGTTTTTT. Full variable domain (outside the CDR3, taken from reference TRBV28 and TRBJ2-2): DVKVTQSSRYLVKRTGEKVFLECVQDMDHENMFWYRQDPGLGLRLIYFSYDVKMKEKGDIPEGYSVSREKKERFSLILESASTNQTSMYLCASLSGSPGELFFGEGSRLTVL.

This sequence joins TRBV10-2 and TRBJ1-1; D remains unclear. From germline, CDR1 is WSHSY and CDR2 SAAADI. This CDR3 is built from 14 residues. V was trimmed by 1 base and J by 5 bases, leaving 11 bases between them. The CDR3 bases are TGCGCCAGCAGTGAGTATGGAGGACGGACTGAAGCTTTCTTT. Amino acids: CASSEYGGRTEAFF.

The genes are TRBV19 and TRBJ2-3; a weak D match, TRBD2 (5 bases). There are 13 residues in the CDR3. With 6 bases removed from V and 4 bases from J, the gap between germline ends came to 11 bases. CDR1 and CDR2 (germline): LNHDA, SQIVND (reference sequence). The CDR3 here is CASRALAADTQYF. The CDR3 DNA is TGTGCCAGTAGGGCCCTAGCCGCAGATACGCAGTATTTT.

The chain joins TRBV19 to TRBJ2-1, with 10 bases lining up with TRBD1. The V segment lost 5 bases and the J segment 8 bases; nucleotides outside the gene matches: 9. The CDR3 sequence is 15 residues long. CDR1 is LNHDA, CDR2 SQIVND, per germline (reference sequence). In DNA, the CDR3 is TGTGCCAGTAGTTCTCCTGGGACAGGGGTCCATGAGCAGTTCTTC. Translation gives CASSSPGTGVHEQFF.

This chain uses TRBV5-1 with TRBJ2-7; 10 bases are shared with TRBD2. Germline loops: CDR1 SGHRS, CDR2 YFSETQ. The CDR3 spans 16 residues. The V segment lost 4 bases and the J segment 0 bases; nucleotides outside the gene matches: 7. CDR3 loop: CASSVTSGTSSYEQYF. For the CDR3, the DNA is TGCGCCAGCAGCGTCACTAGCGGGACCAGCTCCTACGAGCAGTACTTC.

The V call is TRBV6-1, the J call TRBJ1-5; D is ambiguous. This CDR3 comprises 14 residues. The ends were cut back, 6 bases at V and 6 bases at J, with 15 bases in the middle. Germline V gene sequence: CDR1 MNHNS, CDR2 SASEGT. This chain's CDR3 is CASREGEVSQPQHF. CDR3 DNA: TGTGCCAGCAGAGAGGGCGAGGTATCTCAGCCCCAGCATTTT.

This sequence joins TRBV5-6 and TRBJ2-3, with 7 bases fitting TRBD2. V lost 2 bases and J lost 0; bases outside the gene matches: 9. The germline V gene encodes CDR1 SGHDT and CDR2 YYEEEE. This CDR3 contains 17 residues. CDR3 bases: TGTGCCAGCAGCTTTTTTGCTAGCGGAACTAGCACAGATACGCAGTATTTT. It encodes CASSFFASGTSTDTQYF.

This CDR3 is CASSPGRGVNGYTF. The CDR3 region has the DNA TGTGCCAGCAGCCCCGGCAGGGGGGTGAATGGCTACACCTTC. The rearrangement links TRBV27 to TRBJ1-2, with 7 positions matching TRBD1. The germline V gene has CDR1 MNHEY and CDR2 SMNVEV (reference sequence). This CDR3 contains 14 residues. V gave up 6 bases and J gave up 6 bases; unmatched junction bases: 10.

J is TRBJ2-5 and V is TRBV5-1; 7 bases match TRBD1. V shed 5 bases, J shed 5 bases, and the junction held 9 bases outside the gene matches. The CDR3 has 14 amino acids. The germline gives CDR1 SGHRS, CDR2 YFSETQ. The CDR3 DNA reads TGCGCCAGCAGAAACACAGGGGATCGGGAGACCCAGTACTTC. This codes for CASRNTGDRETQYF.

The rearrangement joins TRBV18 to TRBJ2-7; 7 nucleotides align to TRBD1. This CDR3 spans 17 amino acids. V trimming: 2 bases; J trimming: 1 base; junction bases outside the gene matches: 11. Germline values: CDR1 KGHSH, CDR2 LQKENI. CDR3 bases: TGTGCCAGCTCACCAGCACCGACCGGGACAGCATCCTACGAGCAGTACTTC. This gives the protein CASSPAPTGTASYEQYF. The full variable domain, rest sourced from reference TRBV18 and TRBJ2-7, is NAGVMQNPRHLVRRRGQEARLRCSPMKGHSHVYWYRQLPEEGLKFMVYLQKENIIDESGMPKERFSAEFPKEGPSILRIQQVVRGDSAAYFCASSPAPTGTASYEQYFGPGTRLTVT.

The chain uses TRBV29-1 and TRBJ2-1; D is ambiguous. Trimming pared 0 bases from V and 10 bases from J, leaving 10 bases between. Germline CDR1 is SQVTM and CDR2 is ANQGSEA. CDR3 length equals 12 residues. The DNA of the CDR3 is TGCAGCGTTGAAGAGACGGCGCGGGAGCAGTTCTTC. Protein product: CSVEETAREQFF.

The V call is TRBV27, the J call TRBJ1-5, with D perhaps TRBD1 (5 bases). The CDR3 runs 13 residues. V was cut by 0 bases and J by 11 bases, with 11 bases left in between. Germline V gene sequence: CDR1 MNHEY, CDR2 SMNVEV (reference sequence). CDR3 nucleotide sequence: TGTGCCAGCAGTTTATCCCCCAAGGGGTCCCAGCATTTT. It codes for CASSLSPKGSQHF.

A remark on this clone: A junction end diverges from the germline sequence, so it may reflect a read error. CDR3 protein: CASSRGVLVRGSTIYF. In DNA form, the CDR3 reads TGTGCCAGCTCCAGGGGGGTCCTGGTGAGAGGAAGCACCATATATTTT. The chain carries TRBV7-9 and TRBJ1-3, with 7 nucleotides matching TRBD1. The CDR3 runs to 16 residues. Germline CDR1 SEHNR, CDR2 FQNEAQ (reference sequence).

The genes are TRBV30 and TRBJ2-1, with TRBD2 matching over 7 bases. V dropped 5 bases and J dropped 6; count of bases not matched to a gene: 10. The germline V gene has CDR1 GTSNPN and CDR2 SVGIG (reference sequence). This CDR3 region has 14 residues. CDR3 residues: CAWDSGVFGNEQFF. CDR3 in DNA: TGTGCCTGGGACAGCGGGGTCTTCGGCAATGAGCAGTTCTTC.

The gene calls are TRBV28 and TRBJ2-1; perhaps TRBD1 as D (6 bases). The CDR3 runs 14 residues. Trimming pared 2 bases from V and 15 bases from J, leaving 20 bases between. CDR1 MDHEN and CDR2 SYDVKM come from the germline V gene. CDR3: CASSLEGRQGTWFF. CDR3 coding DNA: TGTGCCAGCAGTTTAGAGGGTCGGCAGGGGACGTGGTTCTTC.

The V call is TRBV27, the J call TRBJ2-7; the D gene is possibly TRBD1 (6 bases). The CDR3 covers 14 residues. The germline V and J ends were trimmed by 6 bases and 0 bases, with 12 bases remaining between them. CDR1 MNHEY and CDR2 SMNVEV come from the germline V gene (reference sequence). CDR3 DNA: TGTGCCAGCAGGCTCAGGGGTGGCTCCTACGAGCAGTACTTC. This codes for CASRLRGGSYEQYF.

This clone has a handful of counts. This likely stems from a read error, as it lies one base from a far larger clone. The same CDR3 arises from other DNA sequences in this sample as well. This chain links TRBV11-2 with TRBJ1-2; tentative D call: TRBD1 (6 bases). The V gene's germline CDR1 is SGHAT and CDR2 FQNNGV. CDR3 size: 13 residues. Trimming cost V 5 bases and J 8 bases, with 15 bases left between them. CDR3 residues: CASSLRGVGGYTF. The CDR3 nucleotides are TGTGCCAGCAGCCTCAGGGGAGTAGGAGGCTACACCTTC.

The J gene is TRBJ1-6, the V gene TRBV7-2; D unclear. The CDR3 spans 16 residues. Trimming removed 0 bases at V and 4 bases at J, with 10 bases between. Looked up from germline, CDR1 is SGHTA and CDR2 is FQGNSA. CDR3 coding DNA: TGTGCCAGCAGCTTAGCCTTTACAGTTTATAATTCACCCCTCCACTTT. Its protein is CASSLAFTVYNSPLHF.

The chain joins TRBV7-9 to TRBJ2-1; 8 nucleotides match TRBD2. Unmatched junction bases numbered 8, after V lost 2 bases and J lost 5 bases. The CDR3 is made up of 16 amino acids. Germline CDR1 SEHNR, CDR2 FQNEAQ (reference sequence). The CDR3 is CASSLYPSGGNNEQFF. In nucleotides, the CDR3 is TGTGCCAGCAGCTTATACCCCAGCGGGGGTAACAATGAGCAGTTCTTC.

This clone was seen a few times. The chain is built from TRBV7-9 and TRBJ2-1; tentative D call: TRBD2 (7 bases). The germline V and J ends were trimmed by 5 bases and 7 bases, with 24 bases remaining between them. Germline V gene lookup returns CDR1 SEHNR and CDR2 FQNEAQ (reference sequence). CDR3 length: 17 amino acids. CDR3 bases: TGTGCCAGCAGCCCTTGGGGGGGGAGGGGGATATCAAATGAGCAGTTCTTC. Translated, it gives CASSPWGGRGISNEQFF.

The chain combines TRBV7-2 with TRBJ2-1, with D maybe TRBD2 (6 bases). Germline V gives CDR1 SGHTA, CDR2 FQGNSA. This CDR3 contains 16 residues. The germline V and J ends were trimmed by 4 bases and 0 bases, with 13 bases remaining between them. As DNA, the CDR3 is TGTGCCAGCAGCTCTCGGAGGGGTAGCTCCTACAATGAGCAGTTCTTC. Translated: CASSSRRGSSYNEQFF.

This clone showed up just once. CDR3 DNA sequence: TGTGCCAGCAGTTCACCTAGAGGAAACACCATATATTTT. Protein product: CASSSPRGNTIYF. The chain is built from TRBV25-1 and TRBJ1-3; D ambiguous. The ends were cut back, 5 bases at V and 4 bases at J, with 9 bases in the middle. In germline, CDR1 is MGHDK, CDR2 SYGVNS. The CDR3 runs to 13 residues. Looking up the rest from reference TRBV25-1 and TRBJ1-3 gives the full variable domain: EADIYQTPRYLVIGTGKKITLECSQTMGHDKMYWYQQDPGMELHLIHYSYGVNSTEKGDLSSESTVSRIRTEHFPLTLESARPSHTSQYLCASSSPRGNTIYFGEGSWLTVV.

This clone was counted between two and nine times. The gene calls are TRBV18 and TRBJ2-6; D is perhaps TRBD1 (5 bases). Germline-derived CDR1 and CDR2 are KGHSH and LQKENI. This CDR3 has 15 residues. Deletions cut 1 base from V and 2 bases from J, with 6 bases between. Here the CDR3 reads CASSPRQTGANVLTF. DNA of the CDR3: TGTGCCAGCTCACCACGACAGACTGGGGCCAACGTCCTGACTTTC.

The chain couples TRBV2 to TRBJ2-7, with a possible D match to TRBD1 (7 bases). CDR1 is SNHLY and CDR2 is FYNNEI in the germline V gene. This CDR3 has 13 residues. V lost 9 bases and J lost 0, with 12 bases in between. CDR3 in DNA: TGTGCCAGGGGGGGACAGAGCTCCTACGAGCAGTACTTC. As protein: CARGGQSSYEQYF.